The sequence of this T cell receptor (beta chain) was determined in a study of cytomegalovirus exposure and HLA in healthy donors (dated by TCRdb to 2016 to 2017). Turning to the overall study: An earlier analysis of some 600 of the donors reported 276 Gb of sequence data and around 100 million unique TCR beta sequences obtained from approximately 180 million T cells. An early release covering some 640 HLA-typed donors comprised approximately 300 gigabases of sequencing data and around 80 million unique TCR sequences. Of the 398 genotyped donors, 81% fell in the genetic ancestry cluster associated with self-reported Caucasian donors. The study was designed to test whether signatures of past pathogen exposure could be identified by cataloging public T cell receptors. Using immunosequencing, the study profiled T cell repertoires from 666 subjects and related those repertoires to cytomegalovirus serostatus. Along with the approximately 620-subject first cohort, a separate validation cohort of approximately 110 different subjects was used. To predict cytomegalovirus infection status, the study combined high-throughput TCR immunosequencing, statistical association of individual TCRs with disease status, and machine learning. A later analysis re-examined previously published TCR beta repertoires from several hundred donors and added high-resolution HLA genotyping to investigate patterns of TCR occurrence. Rather than using new phenotypic data, the later analysis identified candidate immune exposures from TCR beta sequences and from how often those sequences occurred across donors. In an earlier analysis of several hundred of the donors, high-throughput TCR beta sequencing was used to judge whether each TCR beta V gene segment behaved as functional or pseudogenic. Donor age, sex, ethnicity and CMV serostatus were compiled alongside the repertoire data. A later genetic analysis used genome-wide SNP genotypes for 398 of the 666 donors, treating that subset as a discovery cohort. Every discovery cohort repertoire had been produced on one sequencing platform. HLA typing covered class I and class II loci at four-digit resolution. The number of donors typed differed by locus, with 629-630 for A, B, C, DRB1 and DQB1, 522 for DQA1, about 610 for DPA1, and some 440 for DPB1. Because of strong linkage in the cohort, roughly five DR-DQ haplotypes were treated as single units for association and clustering. Across approximately 400 genotyped donors of the cohort, an average of roughly 250,000 unique TCR beta nucleotide sequences per donor were sequenced, and roughly a sixth of those sequences were non-productive. General findings and caveats noted by the study authors: Strong co-occurrence of HLA alleles, especially DR and DQ, made assigning TCR associations to individual alleles difficult. Because counts were too low, roughly 18 rarely observed V segments, including chromosome 9 orphons, were left out of the earlier analysis of approximately 580 of the donors. A cluster of highly shared sequence variants was judged likely to represent a technical artifact of the sequencing pipeline. In the study, around 160 TCR beta chains were listed as associated with cytomegalovirus. Because HLA typing was missing for some donors at each locus, association tests included only the typed subset. This cohort had only TCR beta chains sequenced, and the lack of alpha or paired-chain data limited which features could be detected. Correlated functional status among segregating V segments might reflect linkage disequilibrium, but an unknown experimental factor could not be ruled out. A later analysis found that HLA-associated TCR beta chains were more clonally expanded and had lower generation probabilities than equally common non-associated chains. A later analysis found that most CMV-associated TCR beta chains appeared HLA-restricted, with HLA associations seemingly driven largely by CMV exposure. The presence/absence analyses assumed that sequencing depth was roughly uniform across donors, and that assumption may not be true. Immune exposure information for the cohort was limited to CMV serostatus. According to a later analysis, TCR association rates differed among HLA loci, with DRB1 alleles showing the most associated TCRs and HLA-C alleles showing the fewest. A further reported finding was that TCR beta sequences accurately predicted the HLA-A and HLA-B alleles for most subjects in the first cohort. In vitro tests confirmed that a few of the cytomegalovirus-associated TCR beta chains recognize cytomegalovirus antigens. Most TCR sequences were seen in very few donors, while some public TCRs were found in many individuals. In an earlier analysis of roughly 500 of the donors, most TCR beta V segments appeared in productive rearrangements about 90% or about 30% of the time, broadly matching IMGT annotations. In a later analysis, about 17,000 TCR beta sequences were associated with specific HLA alleles at a false discovery rate of 0.05. A later genetic analysis associated a missense DCLRE1C variant with V-gene and J-gene trimming of TCR beta chains, and an independent cohort replicated the association. According to a later analysis, parvovirus B19, influenza, CMV and Epstein-Barr virus appeared linked to several top co-occurrence clusters. According to the authors, the approach could potentially be generalized to other disease states and immunological phenotypes. Some IMGT-functional V segments, including TRBV6-2 and TRBV6-3, could not be told apart with the 87-base-pair reads, so those segments were excluded. According to a later genetic analysis, donors in an Asian-associated ancestry cluster had fewer N-insertions in productive TCRs than the approximately 700-donor mean. The classifier was reported to diagnose cytomegalovirus status with high specificity and sensitivity in both the original cohort and the validation cohort.

Receptor libraries were prepared by the immunoSEQ multiplex PCR assay. For the multiplex PCR, a mixture combining 60 forward primers for TCR Vbeta segments and 13 reverse primers for TCR Jbeta segments was used. Amplification of the CDR3 region of rearranged TCR beta genes was performed with a multiplex PCR assay on genomic DNA. Amplified TCR beta libraries were sequenced as 87-base-pair reads on the Illumina HiSeq System. Processing in the source paper ran as follows. A later analysis tallied 75 million to 95 million unique TCR beta chains across the approximately 670 repertoires, and about 10 million of those chains were shared by two or more donors. A nearest-neighbor algorithm error-corrected the raw reads and collapsed the reads into unique sequences, merging closely related sequences to remove PCR and sequencing errors. To assign V, D and J gene segments, CDR3 sequences were aligned to IMGT reference sequences. For a sequence to be retained, at least a six-nucleotide match to both a V gene segment and a J gene segment was required. A rearrangement counted as productive if the CDR3 had no stop codons and remained in frame with V and J, and every other rearrangement counted as non-productive. CDR3 was defined by IMGT convention, running from the second conserved V-encoded cysteine to the conserved J-encoded phenylalanine. The earlier analysis of a few hundred of the donors excluded sequences that lacked an unambiguous match to a single V gene segment. An earlier analysis of 587 of the donors classified V segments as functional when productive rearrangements were above 56.7% and as segregating when the standard deviation between donors was above 5%. To diagnose cytomegalovirus status from the catalog of TCR beta chain sequences, a statistical classification framework was built. A later analysis assigned V and J genes by comparing TCR nucleotide sequences with IMGT/GENE-DB human TR gene sequences. Using the TCRdist pipeline, a later analysis assigned CDR3 sequences along with most-parsimonious VDJ recombination scenarios. A later analysis defined each TCR beta chain by its CDR3 amino acid sequence plus V-gene family, and excluded reads lacking a unique V-gene family. As a way to deal with suspected cross-contamination and a sequencing artifact, a later analysis dropped 450 to 600 nucleotide sequences that were highly shared and had low generation probability. In a later analysis, a clonal expansion index for each public chain was calculated from normalized within-repertoire ranks of inferred template counts. In a later analysis, generation probabilities were computed with a VDJ recombination model fitted to out-of-frame rearrangements, and the resulting probabilities were checked against IGoR. Hypergeometric tests were used in a later analysis to score TCR-TCR, TCR-HLA and TCR-CMV co-occurrence, with a repertoire-size bias correction applied to the TCR pairs. In a later analysis, false discovery rates were estimated by permuting HLA or CMV assignments 20 times. In a later analysis, co-occurring TCRs were grouped with DBSCAN, and TCRdist sequence similarity was added when clustering was performed within HLA-allele-positive subsets. Repertoires with fewer than 30,000 or more than 120,000 public chains, plus five repertoires with anomalous nucleotide sharing, were excluded from co-occurrence clustering. Imported from immuneACCESS, the table was reduced by TCRdb to in-frame sequences with V and J called. These copies leave out some clones; in studies compared against another copy, an unresolved V gene accounts for under half, and the cause of the remainder is not known. V, J and clone size derive from that table, while D and trimming were established from the DNA sequence. The sample records fewer than 65,000 clones, around 87% of which are singletons. The ten largest clonotypes hold over 1.1% of the sample.

The cohort comprised hundreds of healthy bone marrow donors. All cohort members were sampled while nominally healthy, although unrecorded immune exposures were likely present. The donor tested CMV seronegative and was one of the 352 seronegative cohort members. A peripheral blood sample was provided by each donor, and peripheral blood mononuclear cells were used for TCR beta sequencing. The Qiagen DNeasy Blood Extraction Kit was used to extract genomic DNA from the blood cell samples. Points on this clone: It has no known antigen specificity. Base qualities were left out, and no much larger clone turns up one base away.

V loses 0 bases at its end and J loses 8 bases; junction bases beyond the gene matches: 7. Including cysteine and phenylalanine, the CDR3 has 16 amino acids. Only CDR3 DNA remains: 48 bases, in frame from the first base. According to the germline V gene, CDR1 reads MNHEY and CDR2 reads SVGAGI. Sequencing was performed on PBMCs. The chain employs TRBV6-5 and TRBJ1-6, and 7 junction bases match TRBD1. The clonotype was recovered from a man in his late teens or twenties in good health and CMV-seronegative. DNA sequence: TGTGCCAGCAGTTACTCCGCGACAGGGACGGATTCACCCCTCCACTTT. This sequence encodes CASSYSATGTDSPLHF.